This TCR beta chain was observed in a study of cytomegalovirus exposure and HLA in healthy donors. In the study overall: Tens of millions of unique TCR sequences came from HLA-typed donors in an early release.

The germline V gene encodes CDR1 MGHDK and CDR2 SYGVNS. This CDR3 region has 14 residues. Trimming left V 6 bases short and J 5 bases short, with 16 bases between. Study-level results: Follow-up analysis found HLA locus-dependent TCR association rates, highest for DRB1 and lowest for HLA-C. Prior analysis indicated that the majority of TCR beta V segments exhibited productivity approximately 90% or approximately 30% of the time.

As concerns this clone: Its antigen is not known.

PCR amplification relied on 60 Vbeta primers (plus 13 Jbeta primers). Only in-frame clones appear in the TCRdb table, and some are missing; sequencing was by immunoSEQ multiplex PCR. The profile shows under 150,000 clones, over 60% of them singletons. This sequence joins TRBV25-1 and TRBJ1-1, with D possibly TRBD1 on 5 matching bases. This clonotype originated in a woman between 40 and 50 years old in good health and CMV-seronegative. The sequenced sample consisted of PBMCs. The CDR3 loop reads CASREDGGRTEAFF. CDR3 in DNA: TGTGCCAGCAGGGAGGACGGGGGGAGAACTGAAGCTTTCTTT.